The next 29 T cell receptor beta chains were all read from a single sample in a study of neurological immune-mediated disorders. TCRdb independently ran MiXCR on the 5' RACE reads; one entry per CDR3 protein. This sample carries about 52,000 distinct CDR3 sequences, more than 3.5% of them seen once, and the ten largest clones take 6% to 7%. What was sequenced was PBMCs. All receptors come from a man aged 55 to 69 with multiple sclerosis.

This clonotype was detected ten times or more. The chain uses TRBV5-1 and TRBJ1-1; D is possibly TRBD1 (5 bases). Per the germline V gene, CDR1 is SGHRS and CDR2 is YFSETQ. This CDR3 is built from 14 residues. V dropped 6 bases and J dropped 0 bases, with 12 bases sitting between them. CDR3 nucleotides: TGCGCCAGCAAACTGGACATATTGAACACTGAAGCTTTCTTT. Its protein is CASKLDILNTEAFF.

This clonotype was counted many times. This chain connects TRBV5-6 to TRBJ1-2, with D possibly being TRBD1 (5 bases). CDR3 length: 14 amino acids. Germline loops: CDR1 SGHDT, CDR2 YYEEEE. V lost 1 base to trimming and J lost 4 bases, with 11 bases between them. Here the CDR3 reads CASSLTRVTYGYTF. The CDR3 nucleotides read TGTGCCAGCAGCTTGACCAGGGTTACCTATGGCTACACCTTC. Filled out from reference TRBV5-6 and TRBJ1-2, the complete variable domain reads DAGVTQSPTHLIKTRGQQVTLRCSPKSGHDTVSWYQQALGQGPQFIFQYYEEEERQRGNFPDRFSGHQFPNYSSELNVNALLLGDSALYLCASSLTRVTYGYTFGSGTRLTVV.

This clonotype was found many times. V gene TRBV5-1 combines with J gene TRBJ2-7; D may be TRBD2 (5 bases). Trimming took off 2 bases at V and 1 base at J, with 7 bases between the two ends. Per the germline V gene, CDR1 is SGHRS and CDR2 is YFSETQ. The length of the CDR3 is 13 residues. CDR3 amino acids: CASSFGLSYEQYF. The CDR3 bases are TGCGCCAGCAGCTTCGGACTGTCCTACGAGCAGTACTTC.

This clonotype was found many times. This chain links TRBV20-1 with TRBJ1-1; 8 nucleotides agree with TRBD1. The CDR3 runs 18 residues. The germline V gene encodes CDR1 DFQATT and CDR2 SNEGSKA (reference sequence). V shed 6 bases, J shed 4 bases, and the junction held 22 bases outside the gene matches. Written as DNA, the CDR3 is TGCAGTGCACCAAAAGCCCCTAACAGGGGGAATGTGGGCACTGAAGCTTTCTTT. It translates to CSAPKAPNRGNVGTEAFF.

This clonotype has ten or more counts. This chain joins TRBV28 and TRBJ2-7; 7 bases map to TRBD2. CDR3 size: 17 residues. Germline V gene data show CDR1 as MDHEN and CDR2 as SYDVKM. The trim removed 3 bases at V and 9 bases at J, leaving 20 bases unmatched. The CDR3 coding sequence is TGTGCCAGCAGTTTGGTGGAGGGAACAGAGGCGGGGGTTCCGCAGTACTTC. Encoded protein: CASSLVEGTEAGVPQYF.

In its sample, this clonotype was seen many times. V usage is TRBV5-1 and J usage is TRBJ2-1; 14 nucleotides agree with TRBD2. The V segment lost 7 bases and the J segment 9 bases; nucleotides outside the gene matches: 9. Germline V gene sequence: CDR1 SGHRS, CDR2 YFSETQ. This CDR3 has 15 amino acids. The CDR3 DNA reads TGCGCCAGCGGCGGGACTAGCGGGAGTAAGGGTGAGCAGTTCTTC. Protein product: CASGGTSGSKGEQFF.

This clonotype has at least ten counts. The CDR3 reads CASSLDGYHGPDTQYF. CDR3 bases: TGCGCCAGCAGCTTGGACGGCTACCATGGGCCAGATACGCAGTATTTT. The chain has TRBV5-1 and TRBJ2-3; D is unclear. V was cut by 0 bases and J by 4 bases, with 15 bases left in between. Germline V lookup: CDR1 SGHRS, CDR2 YFSETQ. The CDR3 spans 16 residues.

This clonotype was counted ten times or more. The chain employs TRBV5-1 and TRBJ1-6, with TRBD1 identical over 9 bases. In germline, CDR1 is SGHRS, CDR2 YFSETQ. V trimming: 4 bases; J trimming: 6 bases; junction bases outside the gene matches: 5. This CDR3 spans 15 amino acids. CDR3 protein: CASSLGQGSNSPLHF. Here the CDR3 DNA reads TGCGCCAGCAGCCTAGGACAGGGGAGTAATTCACCCCTCCACTTT.

The rearrangement joins TRBV20-1 to TRBJ2-3; 10 bases map to TRBD2. The trim removed 3 bases at V and 4 bases at J, leaving 7 bases unmatched. Per the germline V gene, CDR1 is DFQATT and CDR2 is SNEGSKA (reference sequence). The CDR3 loop spans 15 amino acids. CDR3 protein: CSASSLAGVPDTQYF. As DNA, the CDR3 is TGCAGTGCTAGTAGTCTAGCGGGAGTTCCAGATACGCAGTATTTT.

In this sample, this clonotype turned up many times. A read error is possible here, since a much larger clone lies one base away. The chain links TRBV6-5 to TRBJ1-1; D remains ambiguous. The germline V gene has CDR1 MNHEY and CDR2 SVGAGI. This CDR3 contains 12 residues. CDR3 nucleotides: TGTGACAGCAGTACTACTCCCCCAGGAGCTTTCTTT. Translated, it gives CDSSTTPPGAFF.

In this sample, this clonotype turned up many times. This chain joins TRBV20-1 and TRBJ1-1, with a weak D call TRBD1 (6 bases). This CDR3 spans 14 amino acids. V gave up 1 base and J gave up 3 bases, with 12 bases separating them. Germline lookup yields CDR1 DFQATT and CDR2 SNEGSKA (reference sequence). CDR3 protein: CSARVGGADTEAFF. CDR3 nucleotides: TGCAGTGCTAGAGTGGGGGGCGCAGACACTGAAGCTTTCTTT.

This clonotype was picked up many times. Sequence at one end of the junction differs from germline and may be a read error. The CDR3 loop is CASSLAGGLVGTEALF. The CDR3 DNA follows: TGTGCCAGCAGCTTGGCCGGGGGTTTGGTTGGCACTGAAGCTCTCTTT. The genes are TRBV5-6 and TRBJ1-1, with D perhaps TRBD1 (5 bases). CDR1 and CDR2 from the germline V gene are SGHDT and YYEEEE. CDR3 length: 16 residues.

The rearrangement uses TRBV20-1 and TRBJ1-3; D is uncertain. This CDR3 has 14 residues. The V gene lost 3 bases and the J gene lost 0 bases, with 9 bases spanning the gap. From germline, CDR1 is DFQATT and CDR2 SNEGSKA (reference sequence). CDR3 sequence: CSARSPGSGNTIYF. The CDR3 nucleotides read TGCAGTGCTAGGTCCCCAGGCTCTGGAAACACCATATATTTT.

Ten or more counts support this clonotype. V is TRBV7-9 and J is TRBJ2-5; 7 nucleotides agree with TRBD1. Germline V gene lookup returns CDR1 SEHNR and CDR2 FQNEAQ (reference sequence). The CDR3 extends over 17 amino acids. The junction had 11 bases not matched to a gene; V was cut back by 2 bases and J by 2 bases. CDR3 loop: CASSLRLGTERQETQYF. Written as DNA, the CDR3 is TGTGCCAGCAGCTTAAGGCTCGGGACAGAGCGACAAGAGACCCAGTACTTC.

This clonotype was recorded at least ten times. The V gene is TRBV7-6, the J gene TRBJ2-3; D unclear. Per germline, CDR1 SGHVS and CDR2 FNYEAQ. The CDR3 has 16 amino acids. V lost 1 base and J 6 bases, leaving 17 bases between the germline ends. The CDR3 DNA follows: TGTGCCAGCAGCTTAGGTAGCATCTCCGGTGCGGATACGCAGTATTTT. Translation gives CASSLGSISGADTQYF.

This clonotype was seen many times. The chain has TRBV6-5 and TRBJ2-2; weak D call: TRBD1 (6 bases). Trimming took off 4 bases at V and 4 bases at J, with 13 bases between the two ends. This CDR3 is 15 amino acids long. Germline loops: CDR1 MNHEY, CDR2 SVGAGI. As DNA, the CDR3 is TGTGCCAGCAGTTCACAGGGAGTCAGCACCGGGGAGCTGTTTTTT. Encoded protein: CASSSQGVSTGELFF.

In this sample, this clonotype turned up many times. V gene TRBV6-1 combines with J gene TRBJ2-1; 11 bases match TRBD2. This CDR3 region has 14 residues. Germline V gives CDR1 MNHNS, CDR2 SASEGT. With V trimmed by 4 bases and J by 8 bases, 4 bases remained unmatched. The CDR3 here is CASSGLAGGDEQFF. The CDR3 bases are TGTGCCAGCAGTGGTCTAGCGGGGGGAGATGAGCAGTTCTTC.

This clonotype has ten or more counts. J is TRBJ2-7 and V is TRBV5-1; possibly TRBD2 for D (6 bases). Deletions cut 2 bases from V and 1 base from J, with 13 bases between. The CDR3 is made up of 15 amino acids. CDR1 is SGHRS, CDR2 YFSETQ, per germline. CDR3 residues: CASSLFPGLSYEQYF. The CDR3 DNA reads as TGCGCCAGCAGCTTATTCCCGGGACTTTCCTACGAGCAGTACTTC.

J is TRBJ2-1 and V is TRBV9, with unresolved D. CDR1 and CDR2 from the germline V gene are SGDLS and YYNGEE. The V and J ends lost 3 bases and 0 bases respectively, with 4 bases between them. The CDR3 loop spans 13 amino acids. Here the CDR3 DNA reads TGTGCCAGCAGCGCCGACTCCTACAATGAGCAGTTCTTC. Its translation is CASSADSYNEQFF.

This clonotype has just a few counts. The chain is built from TRBV20-1 and TRBJ2-4; D is ambiguous. Germline CDR1 is DFQATT and CDR2 is SNEGSKA (reference sequence). The CDR3 is made up of 11 amino acids. V was clipped by 3 bases and J by 9 bases, with 9 bases between them. CDR3: CSASALGIQYF. The CDR3 DNA sequence: TGCAGTGCTAGCGCTTTGGGCATTCAGTACTTC.

This clonotype has a count of ten or more. The chain has TRBV30 and TRBJ2-1; D not certain. CDR1 and CDR2 from the germline V gene are GTSNPN and SVGIG (reference sequence). CDR3 size: 12 residues. With 0 bases removed from V and 7 bases from J, the gap between germline ends came to 7 bases. The chain's CDR3 is CAWSVQGNEQFF. The CDR3 DNA follows: TGTGCCTGGAGTGTACAAGGTAATGAGCAGTTCTTC.

This clonotype was found many times. This chain links TRBV3-1 with TRBJ2-7; possible D gene TRBD2, 5 bases. The CDR3 contains 16 residues. V was clipped by 3 bases and J by 2 bases, with 17 bases between them. Germline loops: CDR1 LGHDT, CDR2 YNNKEL (reference sequence). The CDR3 here is CASSQLREISAYEQYF. In DNA form, the CDR3 reads TGTGCCAGCAGCCAGTTAAGGGAGATTAGCGCCTACGAGCAGTACTTC.

This clonotype has a count of ten or more. Germline is not matched at one junction end, which may reflect a read error. The V gene is TRBV20-1, the J gene TRBJ1-5; the D gene is possibly TRBD1 (5 bases). CDR1 DFQATT and CDR2 SNEGSKA come from the germline V gene (reference sequence). The CDR3 is 13 amino acids. CDR3 loop: CSLTLRGNQPQHF. The CDR3 bases are TGCAGTCTAACTTTACGGGGCAACCAGCCCCAGCATTTT.

Ten or more counts support this clonotype. The chain carries TRBV12-3 or TRBV12-4 and TRBJ2-7; possibly TRBD1 for D (6 bases). Trimming stripped 5 bases from V and 10 bases from J, with 18 bases between. The CDR3 has 13 amino acids. The CDR3 region is CASSRDTTLGQYF. In DNA form, the CDR3 reads TGTGCCAGCAGTCGGGACACCACGTTGGGACAGTACTTC.

This clonotype turned up a few times. The chain recombines TRBV28 with TRBJ2-7; TRBD1 agrees at 7 bases. This CDR3 has 14 residues. V lost 5 bases, J lost 6 bases, and 10 bases stayed unmatched. CDR1 MDHEN and CDR2 SYDVKM come from the germline V gene. CDR3 DNA: TGTGCCAGCAGTGTATCCACAGGGGAAGGCGAGCAGTACTTC. Its protein product is CASSVSTGEGEQYF.

This clonotype was seen many times. The CDR3 DNA follows: TGTGCCAGCAGAACCCCGGGACTAGGAATAACCGGGGAGCTGTTTTTT. It yields the protein CASRTPGLGITGELFF. V is TRBV2 and J is TRBJ2-2, with 8 bases aligning to TRBD2. The CDR3 runs 16 residues. V dropped 6 bases and J dropped 5; count of bases not matched to a gene: 11. The germline CDR1 and CDR2 sequences are SNHLY and FYNNEI.

This clonotype came up many times. J is TRBJ2-7 and V is TRBV5-1; D call uncertain. Trimming took 2 bases from V and 4 from J, leaving 16 bases between them. The CDR3 is made up of 15 amino acids. Per the germline V gene, CDR1 is SGHRS and CDR2 is YFSETQ. The CDR3 DNA follows: TGCGCCAGCAGCTTTGGGCCCTTACAAGGATACGAGCAGTACTTC. Encoded protein: CASSFGPLQGYEQYF.

V usage is TRBV27 and J usage is TRBJ2-1; D might be TRBD2 (7 bases). CDR3 length: 14 amino acids. The germline V and J ends were trimmed by 3 bases and 8 bases, with 14 bases remaining between them. Germline CDR1 and CDR2: MNHEY and SMNVEV (reference sequence). The CDR3 reads CASSLGGPSDEQFF. CDR3 sequence (DNA): TGTGCCAGCAGTTTGGGGGGGCCATCGGATGAGCAGTTCTTC.

This clonotype was seen ten or more times. The chain couples TRBV20-1 to TRBJ2-3; 7 bases map to TRBD2. V shed 6 bases and J 5 bases; nucleotides not matched to a gene: 17. The CDR3 length is 16 residues. Germline V gives CDR1 DFQATT, CDR2 SNEGSKA (reference sequence). Written as DNA, the CDR3 is TGCAGTGCCGGTGGGCCGGGGGGAAGCTTAGGAGATACGCAGTATTTT. Translation gives CSAGGPGGSLGDTQYF.